The present TCR beta chain was sequenced within a study of blood T cell repertoires in COVID-19. On the study more broadly: Some COVID-19 samples were acute and others convalescent; all came from the United States, Italy and Spain. Nucleic acid was either cDNA or gDNA, and it came from T cells, B-cell-depleted T cells, or PBMCs.

How the authors handled the data: The authors estimated nucleated cell counts from reference gene primer amplification. Clones were read by immunoSEQ multiplex PCR, and TCRdb kept only the in-frame ones, dropping some. V and J calls plus clone size are reproduced from that table; the DNA served to infer D and trimming. The data hold 70,000 or so clones, with more than 80% observed a single time. This CDR3 region has 15 residues. Trimming removed 0 bases from V and 4 bases from J; junction bases left unmatched: 6. The sequenced material came from peripheral blood. The chain uses TRBV23-1 and TRBJ2-7, with 7 bases fitting TRBD1. TRBV23-1 is treated as an ORF (open reading frame) with a function not yet certain. This TCR was sampled from a woman older than 75 with active or convalescent COVID-19. CDR3 sequence (DNA): TGCGCCAGCAGTCAATCGACAGGGCCGACTTACGAGCAGTACTTC. This sequence encodes CASSQSTGPTYEQYF.